Detailed here is one T cell receptor beta chain. Its antigen is not known. Every TCR beta cDNA library bore unique molecular identifiers. Input of roughly 0.9 to 11 million T cells yielded about half a million cDNA molecules. TCRdb redid the calling of the PCR reads with MiXCR, one entry per CDR3 protein. The table records more than 500,000 distinct CDR3 sequences, roughly 34% of them present only once. The data are from a study of post-analysis software for immune sequencing data. The wider study: The disease courses spanned relapsing-remitting, secondary progressive and progressive-relapsing forms of multiple sclerosis. Findings of the study overall: Controls showed lower frequencies than patients for a few TRBV segments, and TRBV5-6, TRBV5-1 and TRBV20-1 were among these. Controls had significantly higher normalized Chao1 diversity than multiple sclerosis patients.

Germline loops: CDR1 SGHRS, CDR2 YFSETQ. CDR3 size: 14 residues. Trimming cost V 0 bases and J 0 bases, with 6 bases left between them. The chain links TRBV5-1 to TRBJ2-5; no firm D call. Material: blood. The TCR sequence derives from a girl aged 2 to 17 with multiple sclerosis. CDR3 residues: CASSLAPYQETQYF. The CDR3 DNA follows: TGCGCCAGCAGCTTGGCCCCGTACCAAGAGACCCAGTACTTC.